These 24 T cell receptor beta chains were all obtained from the same sample, sequenced in a study of T-cell reconstitution after alpha-beta-depleted transplantation in children. As it was prepared, the TCRbeta library received unique molecular identifiers. TCRdb passed the PCR reads through MiXCR, listing each CDR3 protein once. Here the sample spans around 400,000 distinct CDR3 sequences, about a tenth being singletons. The specimen comprised PBMCs from the stem cell graft donor, sampled from the stem cell graft. The receptors shown here come from a human donor who donated a stem cell graft to a child with acute myeloid leukemia.

This clonotype was counted ten times or more. The chain employs TRBV29-1 and TRBJ1-1; 7 bases are a match to TRBD1. From germline, CDR1 is SQVTM and CDR2 ANQGSEA. The CDR3 extends over 13 amino acids. Written as DNA, the CDR3 is TGCAGTGCCGAGGGACAGTTGAACACTGAAGCTTTCTTT. This encodes CSAEGQLNTEAFF.

The chain carries TRBV20-1 and TRBJ1-3, with no clear D. This CDR3 spans 13 amino acids. The V gene lost 4 bases and the J gene lost 2 bases, with 9 bases spanning the gap. CDR1 DFQATT and CDR2 SNEGSKA come from the germline V gene (reference sequence). CDR3 loop: CSAKRAPGNTIYF. The DNA for the CDR3 is TGCAGTGCTAAGAGGGCTCCTGGAAACACCATATATTTT.

This chain connects TRBV6-5 to TRBJ1-4, with D perhaps matching TRBD1 (6 bases). CDR1 is MNHEY and CDR2 is SVGAGI in the germline V gene. The CDR3 is made up of 14 amino acids. Trimming took 6 bases from V and 7 from J, leaving 15 bases between them. DNA for the CDR3: TGTGCCAGCAGAACCGACAGGTTATCTGAAAAACTGTTTTTT. This translates into CASRTDRLSEKLFF.

V is TRBV19 and J is TRBJ1-5; TRBD1 might be the D (5 bases). V was shortened by 3 bases and J by 3 bases, with 12 bases between the two germline ends. The germline V gene has CDR1 LNHDA and CDR2 SQIVND (reference sequence). This CDR3 spans 15 amino acids. The CDR3 nucleotides are TGTGCCAGTAGTATGGGCAGGGCCCTCAATCAGCCCCAGCATTTT. Its translation is CASSMGRALNQPQHF.

In its sample, this clonotype was seen a few times. V and J are TRBV20-1 and TRBJ2-5, with 9 positions matching TRBD1. The germline V gene has CDR1 DFQATT and CDR2 SNEGSKA (reference sequence). The CDR3 has 14 residues. V lost 0 bases, J lost 5 bases, and 4 bases stayed unmatched. Here the CDR3 reads CSARDLGQGETQYF. Written as DNA, the CDR3 is TGCAGTGCTAGAGATTTAGGACAGGGGGAGACCCAGTACTTC.

The table lists this clonotype with many counts. This chain links TRBV6-6 with TRBJ2-7; possible D gene TRBD1, 6 bases. The CDR3 loop spans 13 amino acids. V shed 8 bases and J shed 7 bases, with 18 bases lying between them. Germline CDR1 MNHNY, CDR2 SVGAGI (reference sequence). This chain's CDR3 is CASSRDNRREQYF. The CDR3, as DNA: TGTGCCAGCTCTAGGGACAATCGCCGGGAGCAGTACTTC.

J is TRBJ2-5 and V is TRBV12-3 or TRBV12-4; 16 bases are shared with TRBD2. The trim removed 5 bases at V and 4 bases at J, leaving 7 bases unmatched. The CDR3 is 17 amino acids. Written as DNA, the CDR3 is TGTGCCAGCAGTCCCGGGACTAGCGGGGGGGCCGGAGAGACCCAGTACTTC. Its protein is CASSPGTSGGAGETQYF.

This clonotype appeared many times. This chain uses TRBV20-1 with TRBJ2-3, with 9 bases that match TRBD1. The CDR3 has 15 amino acids. Germline CDR1 and CDR2: DFQATT and SNEGSKA (reference sequence). Losses at the gene ends were 6 bases for V and 4 bases for J; bases not matched to a gene: 11. In nucleotides, the CDR3 is TGCAGTGCATACAGGGGACAGGGTCTCTCAGATACGCAGTATTTT. Translation gives CSAYRGQGLSDTQYF.

Ten or more counts support this clonotype. The genes are TRBV7-8 and TRBJ1-3; D unresolved. The V gene lost 1 base and the J gene lost 2 bases, with 12 bases spanning the gap. The CDR3 loop spans 16 amino acids. Germline lookup yields CDR1 SGHVS and CDR2 FQNEAQ. The CDR3 DNA reads TGTGCCAGCAGCTTAGATGGGCAGAGAACTGGAAACACCATATATTTT. It encodes CASSLDGQRTGNTIYF.

This clonotype was seen repeatedly, ten times or more. The chain has TRBV13 and TRBJ2-5; 8 bases line up with TRBD2. V lost 1 base, J lost 0 bases, and 7 bases stayed unmatched. Looked up from germline, CDR1 is PRHDT and CDR2 is FYEKMQ (reference sequence). The CDR3 has 17 amino acids. This chain's CDR3 is CASSLEVASGHQETQYF. The CDR3 nucleotides are TGTGCCAGCAGCTTAGAGGTCGCTAGCGGGCACCAAGAGACCCAGTACTTC.

The chain couples TRBV18 to TRBJ1-1; no clear D. This CDR3 spans 15 amino acids. Trimming removed 3 bases from V and 5 bases from J, with 16 bases in between. Germline loops: CDR1 KGHSH, CDR2 LQKENI. CDR3: CASSPLRALGTEAFF. The CDR3 DNA reads as TGTGCCAGCTCACCTCTCCGGGCCCTGGGGACTGAAGCTTTCTTT.

There are a few counts of this clonotype. The chain uses TRBV5-1 and TRBJ1-4, with D hard to call. The CDR3 loop spans 15 amino acids. V lost 0 bases to trimming and J lost 6 bases, with 12 bases between them. Germline CDR1 reads SGHRS; CDR2 reads YFSETQ. The CDR3 protein is CASSLAAARDEKLFF. CDR3 DNA: TGCGCCAGCAGCTTGGCGGCAGCCCGGGATGAAAAACTGTTTTTT.

The chain couples TRBV20-1 to TRBJ2-7; TRBD1 agrees at 9 bases. This CDR3 region has 14 residues. V dropped 3 bases and J dropped 2; count of bases not matched to a gene: 5. CDR1 DFQATT and CDR2 SNEGSKA come from the germline V gene (reference sequence). The CDR3, as DNA: TGCAGTGCTAGGGACAGGGGAGGGGCCTACGAGCAGTACTTC. As protein: CSARDRGGAYEQYF.

This clonotype was counted a few times. The chain joins TRBV3-1 to TRBJ2-2; D not certain. Deletions cut 1 base from V and 7 bases from J, with 10 bases between. The CDR3 covers 14 residues. CDR1 is LGHDT and CDR2 is YNNKEL in the germline V gene (reference sequence). The CDR3 DNA follows: TGTGCCAGCAGCCAAGGGCACGCGAACGGGGAGCTGTTTTTT. This gives the protein CASSQGHANGELFF. The whole variable domain, filled in from reference TRBV3-1 and TRBJ2-2, reads DTAVSQTPKYLVTQMGNDKSIKCEQNLGHDTMYWYKQDSKKFLKIMFSYNNKELIINETVPNRFSPKSPDKAHLNLHINSLELGDSAVYFCASSQGHANGELFFGEGSRLTVL.

The genes are TRBV29-1 and TRBJ2-1; a weak D match, TRBD2 (6 bases). The CDR3 is 16 amino acids. V dropped 1 base and J dropped 8 bases, with 21 bases sitting between them. The V gene's germline CDR1 is SQVTM and CDR2 ANQGSEA. Here the CDR3 DNA reads TGCAGCGTTGAAGGACCTACTAGCAGACAAATGGATGAGCAGTTCTTC. Amino acid sequence: CSVEGPTSRQMDEQFF.

The chain employs TRBV5-1 and TRBJ2-1; 10 bases map to TRBD2. Germline V gene lookup returns CDR1 SGHRS and CDR2 YFSETQ. Germline trimming cut 4 bases from V and 5 bases from J; bases unmatched to any gene: 6. There are 15 residues in the CDR3. The CDR3 region is CASSQRGLANNEQFF. Written as DNA, the CDR3 is TGCGCCAGCAGCCAACGGGGACTAGCGAACAATGAGCAGTTCTTC.

This clonotype came up many times. The chain combines TRBV12-3 or TRBV12-4 with TRBJ1-5; D may be TRBD1 (5 bases). Trimming shortened V by 1 base and J by 4 bases, and 8 bases separated the two germline ends. This CDR3 has 14 amino acids. The CDR3 here is CASSLGQLNQPQHF. The CDR3 DNA reads as TGTGCCAGCAGTTTAGGACAGCTGAATCAGCCCCAGCATTTT.

This clonotype was seen a few times. The chain links TRBV29-1 to TRBJ1-2, with D unresolved. This CDR3 is 12 amino acids long. Germline assignment: CDR1 SQVTM and CDR2 ANQGSEA. V lost 0 bases to trimming and J lost 4 bases, with 6 bases between them. This chain's CDR3 is CSVEDAPYGYTF. The DNA for the CDR3 is TGCAGCGTTGAAGACGCGCCCTATGGCTACACCTTC.

This clonotype was seen more than once but under ten times. This chain links TRBV10-3 with TRBJ1-5; 9 bases map to TRBD1. The germline CDR1 and CDR2 sequences are ENHRY and SYGVKD. CDR3 size: 15 residues. V shed 8 bases, J shed 0 bases, and the junction held 5 bases outside the gene matches. CDR3 nucleotide sequence: TGTGCCATCGGGGACAGGGATAATAGCAATCAGCCCCAGCATTTT. Translated: CAIGDRDNSNQPQHF.

This clonotype came up a few times. In DNA, the CDR3 is TGCAGTGCTAGAACCGGGACAGGGGGTTTATTCTACGAGCAGTACTTC. It is translated as CSARTGTGGLFYEQYF. V usage is TRBV20-1 and J usage is TRBJ2-7; TRBD1 agrees at 11 bases. This CDR3 region has 16 residues. Germline V lookup: CDR1 DFQATT, CDR2 SNEGSKA (reference sequence). V lost 2 bases to trimming and J lost 3 bases; unmatched junction nucleotides: 9.

Only a few counts were recorded for this clonotype. The CDR3 region is CSARAGLGGNEQFF. CDR3 nucleotide sequence: TGCAGTGCTAGGGCGGGACTGGGCGGCAATGAGCAGTTCTTC. The V and J genes are TRBV20-1 and TRBJ2-1; perhaps TRBD2 as D (6 bases). The V and J ends lost 3 bases and 6 bases respectively, with 15 bases between them. Germline V gene data show CDR1 as DFQATT and CDR2 as SNEGSKA (reference sequence). The CDR3 totals 14 residues.

This clonotype was recorded at least ten times. The chain is built from TRBV7-6 and TRBJ2-3; 8 bases match TRBD2. V was clipped by 5 bases and J by 7 bases; unmatched bases: 14. CDR1 SGHVS and CDR2 FNYEAQ come from the germline V gene. CDR3 length: 16 amino acids. CDR3 sequence: CASSPPGIAGRYTQYF. The CDR3 region has the DNA TGTGCCAGCAGCCCCCCCGGGATAGCGGGACGTTATACGCAGTATTTT. The variable domain in full, completed from reference TRBV7-6 and TRBJ2-3, reads GAGVSQSPRYKVTKRGQDVALRCDPISGHVSLYWYRQALGQGPEFLTYFNYEAQQDKSGLPNDRFSAERPEGSISTLTIQRTEQRDSAMYRCASSPPGIAGRYTQYFGPGTRLTVL.

This chain links TRBV3-1 with TRBJ2-7; D call uncertain. The ends were cut back, 1 base at V and 6 bases at J, with 13 bases in the middle. Germline V gene data show CDR1 as LGHDT and CDR2 as YNNKEL (reference sequence). The CDR3 runs 14 residues. Here the CDR3 DNA reads TGTGCCAGCAGCCAAGCTCACATGGGTTCCGAGCAGTACTTC. Translating it yields CASSQAHMGSEQYF.

This clonotype was counted many times. V is TRBV6-5 and J is TRBJ2-1; TRBD1 or TRBD2 may be the D gene (5 bases each). V lost 1 base to trimming and J lost 7 bases, with 17 bases between them. The germline V gene has CDR1 MNHEY and CDR2 SVGAGI. The CDR3 consists of 16 residues. The CDR3 loop reads CASSYLGRADMNEQFF. The CDR3 nucleotides are TGTGCCAGCAGTTACTTAGGCCGAGCGGACATGAATGAGCAGTTCTTC.